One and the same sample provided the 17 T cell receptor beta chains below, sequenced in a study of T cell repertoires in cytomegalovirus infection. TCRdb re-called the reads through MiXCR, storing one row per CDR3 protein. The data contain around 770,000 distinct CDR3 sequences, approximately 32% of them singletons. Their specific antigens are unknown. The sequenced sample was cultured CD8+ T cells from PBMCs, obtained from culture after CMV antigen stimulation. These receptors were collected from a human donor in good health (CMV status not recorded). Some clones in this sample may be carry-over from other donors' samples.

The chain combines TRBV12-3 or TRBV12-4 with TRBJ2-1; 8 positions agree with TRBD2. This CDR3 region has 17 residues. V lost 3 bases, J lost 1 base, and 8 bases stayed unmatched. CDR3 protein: CASSFTGRGGSYNEQFF. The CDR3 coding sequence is TGTGCCAGCAGTTTTACAGGACGGGGGGGTTCCTACAATGAGCAGTTCTTC.

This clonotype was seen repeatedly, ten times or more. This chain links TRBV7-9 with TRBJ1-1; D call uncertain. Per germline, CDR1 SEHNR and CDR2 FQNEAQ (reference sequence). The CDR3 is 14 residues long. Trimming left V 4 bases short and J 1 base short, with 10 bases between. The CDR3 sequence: CASSSIHWNTEAFF. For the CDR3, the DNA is TGTGCCAGCAGCTCTATACATTGGAACACTGAAGCTTTCTTT.

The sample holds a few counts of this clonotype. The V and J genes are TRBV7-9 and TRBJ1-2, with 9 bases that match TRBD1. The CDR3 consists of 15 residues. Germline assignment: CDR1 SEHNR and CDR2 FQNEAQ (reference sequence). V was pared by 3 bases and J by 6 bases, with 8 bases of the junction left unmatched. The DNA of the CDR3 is TGTGCCAGCAGCTTTGGGGGATGGACAGGGGATGGCTACACCTTC. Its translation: CASSFGGWTGDGYTF.

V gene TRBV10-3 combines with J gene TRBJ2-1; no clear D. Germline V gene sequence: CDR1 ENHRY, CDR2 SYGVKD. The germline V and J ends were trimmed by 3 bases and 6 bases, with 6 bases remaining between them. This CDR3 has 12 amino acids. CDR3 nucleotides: TGTGCCATCAGTGACGTCTCCAATGAGCAGTTCTTC. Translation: CAISDVSNEQFF.

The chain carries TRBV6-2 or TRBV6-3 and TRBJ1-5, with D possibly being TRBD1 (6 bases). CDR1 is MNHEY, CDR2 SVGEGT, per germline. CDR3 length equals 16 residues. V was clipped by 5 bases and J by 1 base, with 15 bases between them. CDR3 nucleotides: TGTGCCAGCAGTAGGGGGACGACCGAAAGCAATCAGCCCCAGCATTTT. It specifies CASSRGTTESNQPQHF.

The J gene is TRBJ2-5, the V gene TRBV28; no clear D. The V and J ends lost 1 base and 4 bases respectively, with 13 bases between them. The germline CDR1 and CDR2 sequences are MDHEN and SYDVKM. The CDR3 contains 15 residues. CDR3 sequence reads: CASSLSELRRETQYF. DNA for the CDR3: TGTGCCAGCAGTTTATCGGAGCTCAGGCGAGAGACCCAGTACTTC.

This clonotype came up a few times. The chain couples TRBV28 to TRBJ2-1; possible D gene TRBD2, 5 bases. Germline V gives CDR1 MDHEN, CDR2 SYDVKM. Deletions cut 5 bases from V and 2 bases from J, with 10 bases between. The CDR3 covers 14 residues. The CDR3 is CASSPLATYNEQFF. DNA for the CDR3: TGTGCCAGCAGTCCTCTAGCTACCTACAATGAGCAGTTCTTC.

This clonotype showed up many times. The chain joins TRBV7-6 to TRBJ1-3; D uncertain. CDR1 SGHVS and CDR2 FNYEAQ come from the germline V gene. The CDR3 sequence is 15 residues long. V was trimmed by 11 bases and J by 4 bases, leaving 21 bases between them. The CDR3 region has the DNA TGTGCCGCCAGGATGAACAATCCAGAGGGAAACACCATATATTTT. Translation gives CAARMNNPEGNTIYF.

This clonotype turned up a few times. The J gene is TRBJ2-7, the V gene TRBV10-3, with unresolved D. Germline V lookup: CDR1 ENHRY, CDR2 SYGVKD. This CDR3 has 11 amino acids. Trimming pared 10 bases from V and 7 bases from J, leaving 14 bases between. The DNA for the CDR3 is TGTGCCACTCGGCAAGGGAAGGAGCAGTACGTC. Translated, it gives CATRQGKEQYV.

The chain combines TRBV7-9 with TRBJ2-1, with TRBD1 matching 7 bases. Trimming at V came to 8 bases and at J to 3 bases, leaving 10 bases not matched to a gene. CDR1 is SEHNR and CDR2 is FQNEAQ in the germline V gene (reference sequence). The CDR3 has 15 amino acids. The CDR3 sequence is CASVSQGSGYNEQFF. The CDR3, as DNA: TGTGCCAGCGTTTCACAGGGGTCAGGCTACAATGAGCAGTTCTTC.

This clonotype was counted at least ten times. As DNA, the CDR3 is TGTGCCAGCCGCGACACAGGGAACACCGGGGAGCTGTTTTTT. This sequence encodes CASRDTGNTGELFF. The gene calls are TRBV7-8 and TRBJ2-2; maybe TRBD1 (5 bases). Germline V gene sequence: CDR1 SGHVS, CDR2 FQNEAQ. Trimming pared 8 bases from V and 1 base from J, leaving 11 bases between. The length of the CDR3 is 14 residues.

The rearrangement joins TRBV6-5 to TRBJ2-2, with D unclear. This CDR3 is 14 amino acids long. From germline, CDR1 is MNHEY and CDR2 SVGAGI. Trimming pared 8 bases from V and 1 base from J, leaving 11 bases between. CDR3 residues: CASLDWLNTGELFF. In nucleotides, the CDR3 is TGTGCCAGCTTAGATTGGTTGAACACCGGGGAGCTGTTTTTT.

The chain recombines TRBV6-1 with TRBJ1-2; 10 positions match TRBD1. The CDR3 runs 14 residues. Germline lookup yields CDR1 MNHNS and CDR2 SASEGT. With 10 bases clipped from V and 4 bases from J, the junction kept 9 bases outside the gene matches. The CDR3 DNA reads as TGTGCCACCTTAGACAGGGGGCAAAGCTATGGCTACACCTTC. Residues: CATLDRGQSYGYTF.

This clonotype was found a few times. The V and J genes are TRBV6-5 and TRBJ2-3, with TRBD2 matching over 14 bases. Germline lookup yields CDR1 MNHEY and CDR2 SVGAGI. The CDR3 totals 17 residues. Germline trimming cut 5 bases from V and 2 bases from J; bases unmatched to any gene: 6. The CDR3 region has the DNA TGTGCCAGCAGTCCCCGGACTAGCGGGGGGATCACAGATACGCAGTATTTT. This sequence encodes CASSPRTSGGITDTQYF.

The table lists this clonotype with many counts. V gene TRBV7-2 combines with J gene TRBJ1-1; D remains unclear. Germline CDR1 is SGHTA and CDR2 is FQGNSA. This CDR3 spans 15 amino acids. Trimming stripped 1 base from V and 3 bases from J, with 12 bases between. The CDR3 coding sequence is TGTGCCAGCAGCTTAGATGTGGGAAGGGACACTGAAGCTTTCTTT. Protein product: CASSLDVGRDTEAFF.

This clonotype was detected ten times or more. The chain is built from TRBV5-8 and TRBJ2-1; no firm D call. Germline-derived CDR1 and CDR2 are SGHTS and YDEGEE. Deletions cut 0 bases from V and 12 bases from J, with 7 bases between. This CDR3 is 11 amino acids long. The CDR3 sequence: CASSLEYRQFF. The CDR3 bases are TGTGCCAGCAGCTTGGAGTATCGGCAGTTCTTC.

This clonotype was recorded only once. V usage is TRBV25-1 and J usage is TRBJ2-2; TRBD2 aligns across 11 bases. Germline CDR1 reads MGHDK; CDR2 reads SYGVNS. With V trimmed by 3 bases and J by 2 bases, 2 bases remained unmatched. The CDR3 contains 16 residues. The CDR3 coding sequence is TGTGCCAGCAGTGAGGGACTAGCGGAAAACACCGGGGAGCTGTTTTTT. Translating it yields CASSEGLAENTGELFF.